The clone carrying this TCR beta chain has a single count. Its antigen is as yet unknown. Data came from immunoSEQ multiplex PCR; TCRdb stores just in-frame clones and leaves some out. The sample lists approximately 210,000 clones; just over 90% were seen once. This entry belongs to a study of T cell responses to AZD1222 COVID-19 vaccine. This CDR3 contains 14 residues. Study conclusions and caveats: There were mostly white British donors and more females than males, and clonal diversity was possibly underestimated. Dominant at 160-218 and 743-854, vaccine-associated CD4 TCRs also spanned spike. Per reports, nearly half of all spike-specific TCRs target regions that are unmutated in variants.

The clonotype originates from an adult who received the AZD1222 COVID-19 vaccine. The sample here was peripheral blood, taken 28 days after the second AZD1222 dose. The chain recombines TRBV21-1 with TRBJ1-3. TRBV21-1 is given as a pseudogene. Here the CDR3 DNA reads TGTGCCAGCAGCACACCCTGTTCTGGAAACACCATATATTTT. As protein: CASSTPCSGNTIYF.